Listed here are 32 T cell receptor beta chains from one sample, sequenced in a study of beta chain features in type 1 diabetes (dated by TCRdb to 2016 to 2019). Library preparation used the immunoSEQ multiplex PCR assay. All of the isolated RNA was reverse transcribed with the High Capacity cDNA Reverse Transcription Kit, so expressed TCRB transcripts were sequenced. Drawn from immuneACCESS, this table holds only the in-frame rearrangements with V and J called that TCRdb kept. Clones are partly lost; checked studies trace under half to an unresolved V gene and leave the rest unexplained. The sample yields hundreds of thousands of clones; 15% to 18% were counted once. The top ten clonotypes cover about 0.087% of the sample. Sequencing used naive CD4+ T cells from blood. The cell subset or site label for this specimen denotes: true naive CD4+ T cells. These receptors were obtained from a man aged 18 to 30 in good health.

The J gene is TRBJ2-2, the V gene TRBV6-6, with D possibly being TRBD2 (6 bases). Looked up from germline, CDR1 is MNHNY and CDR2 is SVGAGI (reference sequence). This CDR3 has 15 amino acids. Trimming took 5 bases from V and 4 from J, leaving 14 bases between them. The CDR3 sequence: CASSRSRESTGELFF. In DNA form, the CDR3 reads TGTGCCAGCAGTCGCAGCCGGGAGAGCACCGGGGAGCTGTTTTTT.

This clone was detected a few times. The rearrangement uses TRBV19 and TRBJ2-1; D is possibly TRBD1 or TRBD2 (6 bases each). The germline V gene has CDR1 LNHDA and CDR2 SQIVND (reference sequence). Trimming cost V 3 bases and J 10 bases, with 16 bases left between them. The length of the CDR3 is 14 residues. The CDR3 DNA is TGTGCCAGTAGTATCGGGGGCGTAGCTCGGGAGCAGTTCTTC. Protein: CASSIGGVAREQFF.

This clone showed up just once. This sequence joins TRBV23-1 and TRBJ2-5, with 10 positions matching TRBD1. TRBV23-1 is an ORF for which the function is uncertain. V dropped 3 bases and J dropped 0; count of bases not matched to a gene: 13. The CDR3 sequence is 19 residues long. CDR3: CASSQPRDRGWGHQETQYF. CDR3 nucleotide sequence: TGCGCCAGCAGTCAGCCTCGGGACAGGGGATGGGGCCACCAAGAGACCCAGTACTTC.

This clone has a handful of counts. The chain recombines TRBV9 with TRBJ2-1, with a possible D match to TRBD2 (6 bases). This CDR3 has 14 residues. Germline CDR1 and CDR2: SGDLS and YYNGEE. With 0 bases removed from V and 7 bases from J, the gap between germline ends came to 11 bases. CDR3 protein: CASSVVGGPNEQFF. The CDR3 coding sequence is TGTGCCAGCAGCGTAGTGGGGGGACCGAATGAGCAGTTCTTC.

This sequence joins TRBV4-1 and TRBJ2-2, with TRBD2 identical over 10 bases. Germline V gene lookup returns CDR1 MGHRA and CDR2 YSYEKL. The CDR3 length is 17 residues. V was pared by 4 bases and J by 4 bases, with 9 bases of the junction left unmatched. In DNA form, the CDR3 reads TGCGCCAGCAGCCCCGGGGGGCTAGCGGGAGTCACCGGGGAGCTGTTTTTT. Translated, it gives CASSPGGLAGVTGELFF.

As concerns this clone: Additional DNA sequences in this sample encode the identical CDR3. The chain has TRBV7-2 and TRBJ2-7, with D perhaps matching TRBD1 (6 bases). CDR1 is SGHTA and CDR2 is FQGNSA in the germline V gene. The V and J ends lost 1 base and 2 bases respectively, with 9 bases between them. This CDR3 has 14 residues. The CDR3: CASSLGPGAYEQYF. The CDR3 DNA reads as TGTGCCAGCAGCTTAGGTCCAGGGGCCTACGAGCAGTACTTC.

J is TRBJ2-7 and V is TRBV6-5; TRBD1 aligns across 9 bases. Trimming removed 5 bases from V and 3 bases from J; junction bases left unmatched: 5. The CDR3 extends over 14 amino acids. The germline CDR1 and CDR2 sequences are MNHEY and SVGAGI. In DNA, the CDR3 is TGTGCCAGCAGTACCAAGGGACAGGGCTACGAGCAGTACTTC. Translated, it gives CASSTKGQGYEQYF.

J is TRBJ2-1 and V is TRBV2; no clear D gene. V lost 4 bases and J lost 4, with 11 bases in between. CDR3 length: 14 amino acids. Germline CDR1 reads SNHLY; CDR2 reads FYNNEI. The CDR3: CASSVRARYNEQFF. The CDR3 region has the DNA TGTGCCAGCAGTGTAAGGGCCAGATACAATGAGCAGTTCTTC. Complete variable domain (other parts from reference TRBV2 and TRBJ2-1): EPEVTQTPSHQVTQMGQEVILRCVPISNHLYFYWYRQILGQKVEFLVSFYNNEISEKSEIFDDQFSVERPDGSNFTLKIRSTKLEDSAMYFCASSVRARYNEQFFGPGTRLTVL.

As DNA, the CDR3 is TGTGCCAGCAGACGACAGCCCTCCTACAATGAGCAGTTCTTC. Translated: CASRRQPSYNEQFF. This chain connects TRBV6-5 to TRBJ2-1; D is possibly TRBD1 (5 bases). The germline CDR1 and CDR2 sequences are MNHEY and SVGAGI. V dropped 6 bases and J dropped 0 bases, with 9 bases sitting between them. The CDR3 is 14 residues long.

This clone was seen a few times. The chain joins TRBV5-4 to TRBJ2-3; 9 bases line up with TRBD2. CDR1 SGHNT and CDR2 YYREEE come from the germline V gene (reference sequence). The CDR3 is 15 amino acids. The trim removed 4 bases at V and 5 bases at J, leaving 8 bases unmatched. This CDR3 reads CASSQLAGGGDTQYF. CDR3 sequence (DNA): TGTGCCAGCAGCCAACTAGCGGGTGGGGGAGATACGCAGTATTTT. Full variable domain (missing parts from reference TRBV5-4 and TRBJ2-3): ETGVTQSPTHLIKTRGQQVTLRCSSQSGHNTVSWYQQALGQGPQFIFQYYREEENGRGNFPPRFSGLQFPNYSSELNVNALELDDSALYLCASSQLAGGGDTQYFGPGTRLTVL.

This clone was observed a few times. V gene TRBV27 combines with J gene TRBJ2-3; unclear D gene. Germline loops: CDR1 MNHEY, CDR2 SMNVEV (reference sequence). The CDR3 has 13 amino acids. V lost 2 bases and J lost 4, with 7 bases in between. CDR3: CASSLRQPDTQYF. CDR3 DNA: TGTGCCAGCAGTTTAAGGCAACCAGATACGCAGTATTTT.

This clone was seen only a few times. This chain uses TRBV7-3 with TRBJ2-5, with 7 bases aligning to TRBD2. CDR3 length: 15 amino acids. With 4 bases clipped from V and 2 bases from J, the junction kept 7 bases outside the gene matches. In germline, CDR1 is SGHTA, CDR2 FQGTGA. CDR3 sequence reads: CASSSRTRKQETQYF. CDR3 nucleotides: TGTGCCAGCAGCTCCAGGACTAGAAAACAAGAGACCCAGTACTTC. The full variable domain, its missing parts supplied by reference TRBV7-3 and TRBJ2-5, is GAGVSQTPSNKVTEKGKYVELRCDPISGHTALYWYRQSLGQGPEFLIYFQGTGAADDSGLPNDRFFAVRPEGSVSTLKIQRTERGDSAVYLCASSSRTRKQETQYFGPGTRLLVL.

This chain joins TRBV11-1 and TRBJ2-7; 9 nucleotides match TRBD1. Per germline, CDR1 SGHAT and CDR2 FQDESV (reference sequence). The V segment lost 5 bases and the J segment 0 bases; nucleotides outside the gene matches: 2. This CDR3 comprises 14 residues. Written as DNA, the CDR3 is TGTGCCAGCAGCCGGACAGGGGCCTCCTACGAGCAGTACTTC. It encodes CASSRTGASYEQYF.

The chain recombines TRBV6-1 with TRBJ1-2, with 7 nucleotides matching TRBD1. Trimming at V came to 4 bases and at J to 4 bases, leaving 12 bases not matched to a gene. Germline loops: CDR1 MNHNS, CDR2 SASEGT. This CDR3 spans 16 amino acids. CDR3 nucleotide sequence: TGTGCCAGCAGTGGCCAACAGGGGCCACGGGGCTATGGCTACACCTTC. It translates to CASSGQQGPRGYGYTF.

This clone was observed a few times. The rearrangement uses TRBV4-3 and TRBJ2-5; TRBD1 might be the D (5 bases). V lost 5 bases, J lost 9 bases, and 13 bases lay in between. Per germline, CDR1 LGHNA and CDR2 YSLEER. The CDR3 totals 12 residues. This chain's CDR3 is CASSAEVGAQYF. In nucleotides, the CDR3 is TGCGCCAGCAGCGCCGAAGTAGGGGCCCAGTACTTC.

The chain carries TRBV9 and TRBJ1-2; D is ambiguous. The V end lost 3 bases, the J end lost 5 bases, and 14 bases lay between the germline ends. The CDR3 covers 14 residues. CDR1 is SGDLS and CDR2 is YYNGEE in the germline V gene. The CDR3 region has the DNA TGTGCCAGCAGCGAAGCCGGGAAGATTTATGGCTACACCTTC. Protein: CASSEAGKIYGYTF.

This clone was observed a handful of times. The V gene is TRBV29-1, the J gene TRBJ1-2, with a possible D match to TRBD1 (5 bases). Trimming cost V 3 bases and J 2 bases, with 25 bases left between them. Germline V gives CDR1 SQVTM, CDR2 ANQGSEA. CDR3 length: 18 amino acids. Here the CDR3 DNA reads TGCAGCGTTGAGGTGGGGCCAAGGAGGGGCGCAGGGAACTATGGCTACACCTTC. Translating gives CSVEVGPRRGAGNYGYTF.

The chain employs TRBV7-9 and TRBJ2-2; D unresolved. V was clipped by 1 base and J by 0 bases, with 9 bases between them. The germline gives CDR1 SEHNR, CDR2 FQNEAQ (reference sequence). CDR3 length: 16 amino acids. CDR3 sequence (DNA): TGTGCCAGCAGCTTAGGAGGCCAGACGAACACCGGGGAGCTGTTTTTT. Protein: CASSLGGQTNTGELFF.

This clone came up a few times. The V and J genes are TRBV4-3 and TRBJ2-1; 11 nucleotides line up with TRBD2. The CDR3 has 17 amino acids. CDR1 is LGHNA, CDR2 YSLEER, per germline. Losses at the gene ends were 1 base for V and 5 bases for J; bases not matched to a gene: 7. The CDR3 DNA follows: TGCGCCAGCAGCCAAGGTGCACTAGCGGGAGTCGACAATGAGCAGTTCTTC. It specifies CASSQGALAGVDNEQFF.

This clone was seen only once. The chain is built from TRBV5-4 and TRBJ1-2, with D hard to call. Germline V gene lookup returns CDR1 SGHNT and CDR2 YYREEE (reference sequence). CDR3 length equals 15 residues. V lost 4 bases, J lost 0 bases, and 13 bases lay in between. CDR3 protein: CASSHSTSANYGYTF. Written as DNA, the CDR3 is TGTGCCAGCAGCCATTCTACCTCAGCTAACTATGGCTACACCTTC.

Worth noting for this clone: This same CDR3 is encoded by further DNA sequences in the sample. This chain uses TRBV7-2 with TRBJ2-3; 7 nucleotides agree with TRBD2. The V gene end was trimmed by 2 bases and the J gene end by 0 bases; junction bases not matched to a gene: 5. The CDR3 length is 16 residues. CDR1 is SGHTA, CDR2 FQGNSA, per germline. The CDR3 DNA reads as TGTGCCAGCAGCTTAATCGGTAGCGGGAGCACAGATACGCAGTATTTT. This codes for CASSLIGSGSTDTQYF.

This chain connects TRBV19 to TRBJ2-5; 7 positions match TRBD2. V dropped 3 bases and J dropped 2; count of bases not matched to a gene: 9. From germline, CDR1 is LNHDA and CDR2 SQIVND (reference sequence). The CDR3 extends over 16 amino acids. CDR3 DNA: TGTGCCAGTAGTATCCCGCCGGGGGAGGGGCAAGAGACCCAGTACTTC. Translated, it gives CASSIPPGEGQETQYF. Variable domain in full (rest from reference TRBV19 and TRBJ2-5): DGGITQSPKYLFRKEGQNVTLSCEQNLNHDAMYWYRQDPGQGLRLIYYSQIVNDFQKGDIAEGYSVSREKKESFPLTVTSAQKNPTAFYLCASSIPPGEGQETQYFGPGTRLLVL.

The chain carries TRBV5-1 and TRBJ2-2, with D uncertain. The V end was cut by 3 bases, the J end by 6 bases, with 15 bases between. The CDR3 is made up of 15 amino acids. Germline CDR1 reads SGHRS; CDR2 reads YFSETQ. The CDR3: CASSSASLSAGELFF. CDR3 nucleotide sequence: TGCGCCAGCAGCTCAGCCTCCTTAAGCGCCGGGGAGCTGTTTTTT.

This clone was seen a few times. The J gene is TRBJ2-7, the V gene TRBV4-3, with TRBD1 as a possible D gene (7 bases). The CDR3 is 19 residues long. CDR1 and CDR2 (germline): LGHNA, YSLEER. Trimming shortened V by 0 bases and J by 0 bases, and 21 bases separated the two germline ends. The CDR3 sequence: CASSQDSGQRAATSYEQYF. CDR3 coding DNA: TGCGCCAGCAGCCAAGATTCGGGACAGCGGGCGGCAACCTCCTACGAGCAGTACTTC.

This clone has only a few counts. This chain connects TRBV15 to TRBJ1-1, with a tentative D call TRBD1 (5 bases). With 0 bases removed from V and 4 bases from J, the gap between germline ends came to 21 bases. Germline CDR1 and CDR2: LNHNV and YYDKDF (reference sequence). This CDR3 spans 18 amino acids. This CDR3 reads CATSRDRQGRMVGTEAFF. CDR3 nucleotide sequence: TGTGCCACCAGCAGAGATCGCCAGGGAAGAATGGTCGGCACTGAAGCTTTCTTT.

Written as DNA, the CDR3 is TGTGCCAGCAGTTTAGAAGGCTTCGATAATGAAAAACTGTTTTTT. Amino acid sequence: CASSLEGFDNEKLFF. The chain has TRBV27 and TRBJ1-4; D remains unclear. V was pared by 2 bases and J by 4 bases, with 11 bases between. The CDR3 totals 15 residues. Germline CDR1 is MNHEY and CDR2 is SMNVEV (reference sequence). The full variable domain, completed using reference TRBV27 and TRBJ1-4, is EAQVTQNPRYLITVTGKKLTVTCSQNMNHEYMSWYRQDPGLGLRQIYYSMNVEVTDKGDVPEGYKVSRKEKRNFPLILESPSPNQTSLYFCASSLEGFDNEKLFFGSGTQLSVL.

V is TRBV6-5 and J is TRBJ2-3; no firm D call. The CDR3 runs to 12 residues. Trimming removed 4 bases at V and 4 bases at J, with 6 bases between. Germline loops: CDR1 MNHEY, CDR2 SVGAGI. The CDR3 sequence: CASSSVPDTQYF. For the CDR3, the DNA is TGTGCCAGCAGTTCGGTCCCAGATACGCAGTATTTT.

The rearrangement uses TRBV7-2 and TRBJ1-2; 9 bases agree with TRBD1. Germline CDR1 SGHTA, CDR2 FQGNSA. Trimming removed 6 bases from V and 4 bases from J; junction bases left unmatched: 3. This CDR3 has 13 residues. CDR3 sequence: CASRQGASYGYTF. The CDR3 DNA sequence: TGTGCCAGCAGACAGGGGGCTTCCTATGGCTACACCTTC.

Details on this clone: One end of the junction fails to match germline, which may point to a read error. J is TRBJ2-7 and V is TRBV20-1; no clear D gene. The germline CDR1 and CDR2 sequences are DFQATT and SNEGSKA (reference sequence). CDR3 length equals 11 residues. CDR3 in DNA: TGCAGTGCTAGAGATTTGGCTATACCCCACTTC. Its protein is CSARDLAIPHF.

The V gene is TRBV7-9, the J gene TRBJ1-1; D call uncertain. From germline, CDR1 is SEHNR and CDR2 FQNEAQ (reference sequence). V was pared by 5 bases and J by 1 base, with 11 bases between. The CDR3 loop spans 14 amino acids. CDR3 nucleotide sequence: TGTGCCAGCAGCCGCGTATTGGAGAACACTGAAGCTTTCTTT. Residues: CASSRVLENTEAFF.

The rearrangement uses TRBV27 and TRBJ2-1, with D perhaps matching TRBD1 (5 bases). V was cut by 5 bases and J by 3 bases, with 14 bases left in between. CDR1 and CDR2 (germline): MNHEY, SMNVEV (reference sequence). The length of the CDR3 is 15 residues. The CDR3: CASSPTPGRYNEQFF. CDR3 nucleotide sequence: TGTGCCAGCAGTCCCACCCCAGGGCGCTACAATGAGCAGTTCTTC.

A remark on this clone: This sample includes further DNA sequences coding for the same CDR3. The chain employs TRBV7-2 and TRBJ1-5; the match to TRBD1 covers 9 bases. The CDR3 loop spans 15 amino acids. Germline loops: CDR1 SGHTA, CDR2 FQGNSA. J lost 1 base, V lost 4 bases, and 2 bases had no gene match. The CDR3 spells CASSSTGGSNQPQHF. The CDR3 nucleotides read TGTGCCAGCAGCTCGACAGGGGGAAGCAATCAGCCCCAGCATTTT.